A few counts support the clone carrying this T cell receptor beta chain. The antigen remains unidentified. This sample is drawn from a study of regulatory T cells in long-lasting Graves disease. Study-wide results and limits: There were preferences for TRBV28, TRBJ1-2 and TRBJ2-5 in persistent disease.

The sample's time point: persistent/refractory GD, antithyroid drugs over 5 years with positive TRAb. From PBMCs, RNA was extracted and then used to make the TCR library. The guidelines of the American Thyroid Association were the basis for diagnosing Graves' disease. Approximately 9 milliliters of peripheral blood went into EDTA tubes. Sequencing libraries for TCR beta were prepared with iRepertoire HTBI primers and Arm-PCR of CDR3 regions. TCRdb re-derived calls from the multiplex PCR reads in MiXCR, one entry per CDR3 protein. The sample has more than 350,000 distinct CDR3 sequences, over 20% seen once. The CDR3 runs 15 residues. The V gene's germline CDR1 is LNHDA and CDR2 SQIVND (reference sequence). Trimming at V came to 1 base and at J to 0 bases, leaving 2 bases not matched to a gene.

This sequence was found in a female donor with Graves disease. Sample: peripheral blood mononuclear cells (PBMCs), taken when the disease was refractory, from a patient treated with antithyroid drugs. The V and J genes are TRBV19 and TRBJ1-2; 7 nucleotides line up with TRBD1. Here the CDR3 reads CASSIATGANYGYTF. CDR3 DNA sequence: TGTGCCAGTAGTATAGCTACAGGGGCTAACTATGGCTACACCTTC. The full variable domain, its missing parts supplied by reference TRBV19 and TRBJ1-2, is DGGITQSPKYLFRKEGQNVTLSCEQNLNHDAMYWYRQDPGQGLRLIYYSQIVNDFQKGDIAEGYSVSREKKESFPLTVTSAQKNPTAFYLCASSIATGANYGYTFGSGTRLTVV.